This T cell receptor (beta chain) came from a study of T cell responses to AZD1222 COVID-19 vaccine. Study conclusions and caveats: At baseline, seropositivity was found in only a handful of AZD1222 recipients.

The V end was cut by 5 bases, the J end by 3 bases, with 15 bases between. CDR3 length equals 15 residues. From germline, CDR1 is LNHDA and CDR2 SQIVND (reference sequence). For this clone: Its specificity is not known.

Repertoires were generated with immunoSEQ multiplex PCR, while TCRdb's copy carries only in-frame clones and drops some. The table has more than 110,000 clones, 90% seen once. The sample consisted of peripheral blood, taken on day 0 of AZD1222 vaccination. This clonotype originated in an adult in good health. The rearrangement joins TRBV19 to TRBJ2-3; D is possibly TRBD2 (6 bases). CDR3 DNA sequence: TGTGCCAGTAGTGACTGGGGCGGGGTGACAGATACGCAGTATTTT. The encoded protein is CASSDWGGVTDTQYF.